The 24 T cell receptor beta chains in this list originate from one sample, sequenced in a study of T cells expressing NK-cell markers. TCRdb reprocessed the 5' RACE reads, with one entry per CDR3 protein and no DNA. The sample shows about 170,000 distinct CDR3 sequences, and 20% sits with its ten largest clones. Sequenced material: blood T cells: a sorted CD56 or NKG2C T cell subset, CD4+ or CD8+ T cells, or bulk PBMC T cells (not recorded which). These receptor sequences come from a man aged 18-70 years in good health.

This chain connects TRBV29-1 to TRBJ2-1. The CDR3 spans 14 residues. Germline V lookup: CDR1 SQVTM, CDR2 ANQGSEA. This chain's CDR3 is CSVEGGWGNNEQFF.

The chain carries TRBV21-1 and TRBJ2-1; the TCRdb D gene call, TRBD2, has no DNA to confirm it. TRBV21-1 is annotated as a pseudogene. The CDR3 spans 17 residues. CDR3 region: CASSKALPSGDDNEQFF.

The rearrangement joins TRBV5-1 to TRBJ2-7. CDR1 SGHRS and CDR2 YFSETQ come from the germline V gene. This CDR3 contains 12 residues. The CDR3 spells CASSLVGIEQYF.

The chain carries TRBV2 and TRBJ2-2; TCRdb indicates TRBD1, and absent DNA this call remains unverified. The CDR3 extends over 14 amino acids. Germline V lookup: CDR1 SNHLY, CDR2 FYNNEI. CDR3 residues: CASSEVNRGGELFF.

V gene TRBV2 combines with J gene TRBJ1-1. Germline V gives CDR1 SNHLY, CDR2 FYNNEI. The CDR3 extends over 13 amino acids. CDR3 sequence: CASSTGGFTEAFF.

Here the CDR3 reads CASSQIAGTGPNEQYF. The V call is TRBV27, the J call TRBJ2-7; TCRdb's D call of TRBD1 is untestable without DNA. Per the germline V gene, CDR1 is MNHEY and CDR2 is SMNVEV (reference sequence). The CDR3 runs to 16 residues.

The CDR3 loop is CSAREGGLGNTIYF. The genes are TRBV20-1 and TRBJ1-3; there is no DNA to check the TCRdb D call of TRBD1. The CDR3 contains 14 residues. The germline V gene has CDR1 DFQATT and CDR2 SNEGSKA (reference sequence).

The CDR3 reads CASGWAAEAFF. V usage is TRBV19 and J usage is TRBJ1-1; TCRdb names TRBD1, which stays unverified in the absence of DNA. This CDR3 has 11 residues. The V gene's germline CDR1 is LNHDA and CDR2 SQIVND (reference sequence). Combining the CDR3 with reference TRBV19 and TRBJ1-1 gives the whole variable domain DGGITQSPKYLFRKEGQNVTLSCEQNLNHDAMYWYRQDPGQGLRLIYYSQIVNDFQKGDIAEGYSVSREKKESFPLTVTSAQKNPTAFYLCASGWAAEAFFGQGTRLTVV.

The chain joins TRBV28 to TRBJ1-6. Germline loops: CDR1 MDHEN, CDR2 SYDVKM. CDR3 length: 13 residues. The CDR3 region is CASSLISRSPLHF.

J is TRBJ1-1 and V is TRBV7-8. Germline assignment: CDR1 SGHVS and CDR2 FQNEAQ. The length of the CDR3 is 15 residues. CDR3 sequence reads: CASSTGPLMNTEAFF.

The V gene is TRBV19, the J gene TRBJ2-7; the D call from TCRdb, TRBD1, cannot be confirmed without DNA. This CDR3 comprises 15 residues. Germline V gene lookup returns CDR1 LNHDA and CDR2 SQIVND (reference sequence). The CDR3 region is CASSIRDRGVDEQYF. Full variable domain (missing parts from reference TRBV19 and TRBJ2-7): DGGITQSPKYLFRKEGQNVTLSCEQNLNHDAMYWYRQDPGQGLRLIYYSQIVNDFQKGDIAEGYSVSREKKESFPLTVTSAQKNPTAFYLCASSIRDRGVDEQYFGPGTRLTVT.

The chain combines TRBV7-9 with TRBJ2-5. This CDR3 is 14 amino acids long. The germline gives CDR1 SEHNR, CDR2 FQNEAQ (reference sequence). The CDR3 reads CASSTQPGRETQYF.

V and J are TRBV5-6 and TRBJ2-2; TCRdb's D call of TRBD1 is untestable without DNA. CDR3 length: 16 residues. CDR1 is SGHDT and CDR2 is YYEEEE in the germline V gene. CDR3 sequence: CASSTGPPVGTGELFF.

This rearrangement joins TRBV6-2 or TRBV6-3 to TRBJ2-7; checking the TCRdb D call of TRBD1 is not possible without DNA. The CDR3 sequence is 16 residues long. Germline-derived CDR1 and CDR2 are MNHEY and SVGEGT. CDR3 sequence reads: CASSQSRGRNSYEQYF.

This chain links TRBV18 with TRBJ2-5; TCRdb proposes TRBD1, but this gene call is untestable without DNA. The CDR3 spans 15 residues. The V gene's germline CDR1 is KGHSH and CDR2 LQKENI. CDR3 sequence: CASSQGQGVQETQYF.

The chain is built from TRBV6-1 and TRBJ1-1. Germline V gives CDR1 MNHNS, CDR2 SASEGT. The CDR3 contains 13 residues. Here the CDR3 reads CASSQRPNTEAFF.

The CDR3 here is CASSFGTAEAFF. The rearrangement uses TRBV5-4 and TRBJ1-1; TCRdb returns TRBD1, unconfirmable since there is no DNA. CDR3 length: 12 amino acids. CDR1 is SGHNT, CDR2 YYREEE, per germline (reference sequence).

The chain is built from TRBV4-1 and TRBJ2-5. This CDR3 contains 13 residues. Germline CDR1 and CDR2: MGHRA and YSYEKL. The CDR3 here is CASSQRDGETQYF.

The rearrangement links TRBV7-3 to TRBJ1-6. Germline CDR1 reads SGHTA; CDR2 reads FQGTGA. This CDR3 is built from 15 residues. The CDR3 protein is CASSSDGSYNSPLHF.

The CDR3 reads CASRKEGGLAGADEQFF. The V and J genes are TRBV7-9 and TRBJ2-1; there is no DNA to check the TCRdb D call of TRBD2. CDR3 length equals 17 residues. Germline V gives CDR1 SEHNR, CDR2 FQNEAQ (reference sequence).

The chain has TRBV6-4 and TRBJ1-1; TCRdb returns TRBD1, unconfirmable since there is no DNA. CDR1 and CDR2 (germline): MRHNA, SNTAGT. The CDR3 runs to 15 residues. The CDR3 loop reads CASSRTRGMFTEAFF.

This chain connects TRBV3-1 to TRBJ1-5. Germline CDR1 LGHDT, CDR2 YNNKEL (reference sequence). The CDR3 is 14 residues long. CDR3 in amino acids: CASSQEHLVQPQHF.

The chain joins TRBV28 to TRBJ2-7; TCRdb proposes TRBD2, but this gene call is untestable without DNA. CDR1 is MDHEN and CDR2 is SYDVKM in the germline V gene. The CDR3 consists of 14 residues. The CDR3 region is CASSIEGLSYEQYF.

The chain links TRBV6-1 to TRBJ2-2; TCRdb outputs TRBD1, but without DNA this stays unchecked. Germline V lookup: CDR1 MNHNS, CDR2 SASEGT. This CDR3 contains 16 residues. The chain's CDR3 is CASSEPLGSGVGELFF.